The T cell receptor (beta chain) under discussion was sequenced for a study of blood T cell repertoires in COVID-19. Study-wide background: Acute and convalescent COVID-19 specimens originated in the United States, Italy and Spain. T cells, B-cell-depleted T cells, or PBMCs supplied cDNA or gDNA.

Germline CDR1 is MDHEN and CDR2 is SYDVKM. V lost 3 bases and J 13 bases, leaving 19 bases between the germline ends. The CDR3 sequence is 15 residues long. Authors' analysis steps: Counts of nucleated cells, estimated from reference gene primer amplification, were obtained. Some clones are missing from TCRdb's copy, which holds only in-frame ones; the method was immunoSEQ multiplex PCR. That table is the source of V, J and clone size, and D and trimming were worked out from the DNA. The table includes about 110,000 clones, under 85% detected once. This clone came up once. Source material: peripheral blood. J is TRBJ1-6 and V is TRBV28, with a tentative D call TRBD1 (5 bases). This TCR was sampled from a woman aged 70 to 79 with acute or convalescent COVID-19. The CDR3 loop is CASSLGGDGKPPLHF. CDR3 coding DNA: TGTGCCAGCAGTTTGGGGGGGGACGGGAAACCGCCCCTCCACTTT.